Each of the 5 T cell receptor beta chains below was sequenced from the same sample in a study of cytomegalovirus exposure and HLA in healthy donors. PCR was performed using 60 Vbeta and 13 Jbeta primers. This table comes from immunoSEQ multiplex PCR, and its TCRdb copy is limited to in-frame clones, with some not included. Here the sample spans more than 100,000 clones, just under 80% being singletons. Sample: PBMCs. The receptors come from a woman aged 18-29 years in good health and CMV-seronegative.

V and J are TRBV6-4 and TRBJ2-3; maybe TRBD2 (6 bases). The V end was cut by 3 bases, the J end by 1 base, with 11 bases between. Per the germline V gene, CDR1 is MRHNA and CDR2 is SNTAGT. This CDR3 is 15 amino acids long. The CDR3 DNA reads TGTGCCAGCAGTGAAGAAGCGGGCCGCACAGATACGCAGTATTTT. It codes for CASSEEAGRTDTQYF.

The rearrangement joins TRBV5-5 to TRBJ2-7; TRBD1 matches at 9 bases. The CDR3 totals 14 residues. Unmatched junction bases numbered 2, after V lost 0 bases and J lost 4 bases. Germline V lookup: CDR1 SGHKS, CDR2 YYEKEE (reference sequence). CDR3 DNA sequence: TGTGCCAGCAGCTTGGGACAGGGGGAATACGAGCAGTACTTC. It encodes CASSLGQGEYEQYF.

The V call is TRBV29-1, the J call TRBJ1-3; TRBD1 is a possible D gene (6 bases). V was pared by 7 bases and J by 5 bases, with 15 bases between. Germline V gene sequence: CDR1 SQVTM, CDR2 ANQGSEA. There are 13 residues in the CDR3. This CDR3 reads CSARGGDRNTIYF. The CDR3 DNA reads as TGCAGCGCCCGCGGGGGGGACAGAAACACCATATATTTT.

The CDR3 sequence is CASSLRVTTSGISTDTQYF. The DNA of the CDR3 is TGCGCCAGCAGCCTGAGGGTTACGACTAGCGGAATTAGCACAGATACGCAGTATTTT. The V and J genes are TRBV5-1 and TRBJ2-3; 9 bases align to TRBD2. V gave up 4 bases and J gave up 0 bases; unmatched junction bases: 15. The CDR3 loop spans 19 amino acids. Germline V gene data show CDR1 as SGHRS and CDR2 as YFSETQ.

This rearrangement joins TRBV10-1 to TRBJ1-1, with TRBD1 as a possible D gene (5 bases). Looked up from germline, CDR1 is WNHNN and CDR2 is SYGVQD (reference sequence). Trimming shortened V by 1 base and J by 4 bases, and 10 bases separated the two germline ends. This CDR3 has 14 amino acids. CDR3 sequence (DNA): TGCGCCAGCAGTGAGTGGGGGGAAGCCACTGAAGCTTTCTTT. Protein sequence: CASSEWGEATEAFF.